The T cell receptor (beta chain) under discussion was sequenced for a study of blood T cells in healthy people across ages. Study observations and caveats: It was held that the diversity estimates obtained from one million T cells were underestimates.

Comments on this clonotype: Its antigen is not identified.

The authors ran a second PCR of about 6 to 11 cycles using a sample-barcoded 5' primer and a J-beta primer mix. TCRdb recomputed calls from the 5' RACE reads with MiXCR, one row per CDR3 protein. The data contain 1.5 million to 2 million distinct CDR3 sequences, around half of them seen just once; the ten biggest clones take up more than 2%. The CDR3 runs to 12 residues. V lost 8 bases to trimming and J lost 5 bases; unmatched junction nucleotides: 5. Total RNA, at least 5 micrograms per sample, came from PBMCs. This sequence joins TRBV12-3 or TRBV12-4 and TRBJ2-5; 7 positions match TRBD1. This TCR was recovered from a woman aged 40 to 50 in good health. Sequencing was performed on blood. CDR3 protein: CASATGVETQYF. CDR3 in DNA: TGTGCCAGCGCTACAGGGGTGGAGACCCAGTACTTC.